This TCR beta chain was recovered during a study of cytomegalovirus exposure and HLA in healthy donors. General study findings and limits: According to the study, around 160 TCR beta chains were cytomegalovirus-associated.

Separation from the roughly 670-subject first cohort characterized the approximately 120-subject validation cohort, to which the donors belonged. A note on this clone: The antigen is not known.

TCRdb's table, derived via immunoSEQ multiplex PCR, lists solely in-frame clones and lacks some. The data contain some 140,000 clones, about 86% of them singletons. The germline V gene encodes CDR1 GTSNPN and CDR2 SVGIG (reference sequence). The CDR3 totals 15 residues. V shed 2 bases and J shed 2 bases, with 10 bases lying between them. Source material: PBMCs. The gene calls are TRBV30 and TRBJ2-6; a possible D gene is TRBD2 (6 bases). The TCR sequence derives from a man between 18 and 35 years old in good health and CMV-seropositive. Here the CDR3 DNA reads TGTGCCTGGAGTAGGGGCGGGGCTGGGGCCAACGTCCTGACTTTC. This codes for CAWSRGGAGANVLTF.